This section outlines one T cell receptor beta chain sequence together with its context. The data were obtained in a study of cytomegalovirus exposure and HLA in healthy donors. The CDR3 is 14 residues long. Germline V gene data show CDR1 as MGHRA and CDR2 as YSYEKL. J lost 6 bases, V lost 4 bases, and 3 bases had no gene match. PCR involved 60 Vbeta and 13 Jbeta primers. Assay: immunoSEQ multiplex PCR; the TCRdb copy retains only in-frame clones and omits some. Found here are roughly 120,000 clones, 55% to 75% of them singletons; the top ten hold roughly 1.5%. The receptor comes from a young man in good health and CMV-seropositive. V gene TRBV4-1 combines with J gene TRBJ2-1, with TRBD2 matching over 10 bases. The sample comprised PBMCs. The DNA for the CDR3 is TGCGCCAGCAGCCTAGCGGGAGGAGTCAATGAGCAGTTCTTC. This sequence encodes CASSLAGGVNEQFF.